Reported below is one T cell receptor (beta chain). CDR1 is MGHRA and CDR2 is YSYEKL in the germline V gene. The CDR3 length is 16 residues. The trim removed 5 bases at V and 5 bases at J, leaving 6 bases unmatched. These data come from a study of CD8+ T cells in alopecia areata. Reverse transcription of extracted RNA yielded cDNA, which provided the sequencing template. The repertoire was sequenced with immunoSEQ multiplex PCR; TCRdb's copy has only in-frame clones and lacks some. The sample lists 140,000 to 150,000 clones; 58% were seen once. The starting material was CD4+ T cells sorted from blood, obtained at week 0. The source of this sequence is a human donor with alopecia areata. The J gene is TRBJ1-6, the V gene TRBV4-1; 10 bases line up with TRBD1. The CDR3 loop is CASSARQGADNSPLHF. The CDR3 DNA reads TGCGCCAGCAGCGCGCGACAGGGGGCGGATAATTCACCCCTCCACTTT.